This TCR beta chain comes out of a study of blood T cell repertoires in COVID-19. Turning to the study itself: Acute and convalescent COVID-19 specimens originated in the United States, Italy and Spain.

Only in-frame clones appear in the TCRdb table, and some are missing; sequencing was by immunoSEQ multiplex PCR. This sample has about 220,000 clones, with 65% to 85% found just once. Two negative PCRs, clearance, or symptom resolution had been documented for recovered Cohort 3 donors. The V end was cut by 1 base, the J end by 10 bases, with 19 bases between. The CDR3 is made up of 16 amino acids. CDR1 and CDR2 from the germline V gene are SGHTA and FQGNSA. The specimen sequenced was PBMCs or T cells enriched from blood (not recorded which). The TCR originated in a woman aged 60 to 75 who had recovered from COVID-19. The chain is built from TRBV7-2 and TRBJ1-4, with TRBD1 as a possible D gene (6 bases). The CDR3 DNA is TGTGCCAGCAGCTTAGTCGCGGGGGGGGCGCCTGCAAAACTGTTTTTT. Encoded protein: CASSLVAGGAPAKLFF.